This T cell receptor (beta chain) stems from a study of T cells in Graves' hyperthyroidism and ophthalmopathy. From RNA transcripts, TCR beta CDR3 regions were amplified. An initial round of RT-PCR targeting the TCR CDR3 relied on the HTBI primer set. TCRdb independently ran MiXCR on the multiplex PCR reads; one entry per CDR3 protein. The sample holds hundreds of thousands of distinct CDR3 sequences, around 16% seen once. Clinical symptoms, serum thyroxine, TRAb, thyroid ultrasound and orbital computed tomography informed diagnoses. V shed 0 bases and J shed 0 bases, with 13 bases lying between them. This CDR3 has 17 residues. The germline gives CDR1 SGDLS, CDR2 YYNGEE. This clonotype was detected a few times.

The rearrangement joins TRBV9 to TRBJ2-4; D gene ambiguous. The receptor was derived from a woman under 40 with Graves' hyperthyroidism. The specimen was blood. The CDR3 here is CASSVVVQNLAKNIQYF. CDR3 nucleotides: TGTGCCAGCAGCGTAGTTGTCCAGAACCTAGCCAAAAACATTCAGTACTTC.